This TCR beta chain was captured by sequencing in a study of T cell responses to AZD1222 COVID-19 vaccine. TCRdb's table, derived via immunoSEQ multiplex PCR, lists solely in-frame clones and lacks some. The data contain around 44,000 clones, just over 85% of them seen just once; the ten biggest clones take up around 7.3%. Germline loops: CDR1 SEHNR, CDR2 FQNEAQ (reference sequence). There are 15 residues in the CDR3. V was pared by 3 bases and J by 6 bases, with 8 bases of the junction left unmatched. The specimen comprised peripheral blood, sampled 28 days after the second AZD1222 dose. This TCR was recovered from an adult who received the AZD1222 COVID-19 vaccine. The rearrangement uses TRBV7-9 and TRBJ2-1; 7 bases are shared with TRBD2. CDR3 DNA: TGTGCCAGCAGCTTTCCGGGAGGAAGGGGCAATGAGCAGTTCTTC. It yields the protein CASSFPGGRGNEQFF. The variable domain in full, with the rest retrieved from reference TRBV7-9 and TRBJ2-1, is DTGVSQNPRHKITKRGQNVTFRCDPISEHNRLYWYRQTLGQGPEFLTYFQNEAQLEKSRLLSDRFSAERPKGSFSTLEIQRTEQGDSAMYLCASSFPGGRGNEQFFGPGTRLTVL.